The 27 T cell receptor beta chains given below trace back to one sample, sequenced in a study of identical twins. TCRdb re-analysed the 5' RACE reads in MiXCR, keeping a single row per CDR3 protein. Among about 530,000 distinct CDR3 sequences, 12% to 15% were seen once, and the ten largest hold nearly 0.45%. These same records also appear under a second study, on yellow fever vaccine responses in identical twins.

Sequenced material: CD4+ T cells sorted from blood. The source is a woman between 18 and 30 years old in good health.

This clonotype occurred many times. The chain carries TRBV29-1 and TRBJ1-1; 7 bases are shared with TRBD1. V shed 7 bases, J shed 0 bases, and the junction held 8 bases outside the gene matches. The V gene's germline CDR1 is SQVTM and CDR2 ANQGSEA. The CDR3 consists of 14 residues. CDR3: CSASGQVLNTEAFF. CDR3 sequence (DNA): TGCAGCGCAAGTGGACAGGTCCTGAACACTGAAGCTTTCTTT.

This clonotype was seen many times. The chain couples TRBV5-1 to TRBJ2-2, with 8 positions matching TRBD2. V lost 4 bases, J lost 8 bases, and 10 bases stayed unmatched. This CDR3 contains 15 residues. CDR1 and CDR2 from the germline V gene are SGHRS and YFSETQ. Written as DNA, the CDR3 is TGCGCCAGCAGCCGTAGCGGGGATCCTTCTGGGGAGCTGTTTTTT. Residues: CASSRSGDPSGELFF.

This clonotype was recorded a few times. The chain combines TRBV5-5 with TRBJ1-5; possible D gene TRBD1, 6 bases. This CDR3 comprises 16 residues. Germline values: CDR1 SGHKS, CDR2 YYEKEE (reference sequence). Trimming left V 3 bases short and J 0 bases short, with 13 bases between. The CDR3 coding sequence is TGTGCCAGCAGCTACCGGGACACCATTAGCAATCAGCCCCAGCATTTT. Encoded protein: CASSYRDTISNQPQHF. The full variable domain, with the rest looked up from reference TRBV5-5 and TRBJ1-5, is DAGVTQSPTHLIKTRGQQVTLRCSPISGHKSVSWYQQVLGQGPQFIFQYYEKEERGRGNFPDRFSARQFPNYSSELNVNALLLGDSALYLCASSYRDTISNQPQHFGDGTRLSIL.

This chain connects TRBV10-2 to TRBJ2-2; unclear D gene. CDR1 and CDR2 from the germline V gene are WSHSY and SAAADI. This CDR3 spans 12 amino acids. Deletions cut 5 bases from V and 7 bases from J, with 8 bases between. The CDR3 sequence: CASSRVLGELFF. CDR3 DNA: TGCGCCAGCAGTCGGGTTCTCGGGGAGCTGTTTTTT.

The genes are TRBV2 and TRBJ2-2; TRBD2 is a possible D gene (6 bases). The CDR3 runs 16 residues. V lost 4 bases and J lost 3, with 15 bases in between. Germline CDR1 reads SNHLY; CDR2 reads FYNNEI. CDR3 amino acids: CASSGAAGKYTGELFF. The CDR3 DNA reads as TGTGCCAGCAGTGGTGCTGCGGGGAAATACACCGGGGAGCTGTTTTTT.

This clonotype showed up just a few times. A single base separates this from a much larger clone, so it may be a read error. The gene calls are TRBV27 and TRBJ2-1; TRBD1 agrees at 9 bases. The trim removed 2 bases at V and 2 bases at J, leaving 1 base unmatched. The CDR3 has 15 residues. Germline V gene lookup returns CDR1 MNHEY and CDR2 SMNVEV (reference sequence). Here the CDR3 reads CASSLRTGAYNEQFF. The CDR3 DNA reads as TGTGCCAGCAGTTTAAGGACAGGGGCCTACAATGAGCAGTTCTTC.

This clonotype was detected only a few times. The genes are TRBV28 and TRBJ2-4, with 10 bases lining up with TRBD1. CDR1 and CDR2 (germline): MDHEN, SYDVKM. V was clipped by 6 bases and J by 8 bases; unmatched bases: 4. The CDR3 has 13 residues. The CDR3 DNA reads TGTGCCAGCAGCCCCGGGACAGGGGACATTCAGTACTTC. This translates into CASSPGTGDIQYF.

This clonotype was counted a few times. The chain has TRBV20-1 and TRBJ2-3; TRBD2 aligns across 7 bases. Germline V lookup: CDR1 DFQATT, CDR2 SNEGSKA (reference sequence). The CDR3 totals 12 residues. J was trimmed by 0 bases and V by 7 bases; bases with no gene match: 1. CDR3 bases: TGCAGTGGCGGGGGAAGCACAGATACGCAGTATTTT. This gives the protein CSGGGSTDTQYF.

V is TRBV5-1 and J is TRBJ2-5; 10 positions match TRBD1. The V and J ends lost 0 bases and 5 bases, in that order; junction bases with no gene match: 16. The V gene's germline CDR1 is SGHRS and CDR2 YFSETQ. This CDR3 spans 19 amino acids. The CDR3 region has the DNA TGCGCCAGCAGCTTGGCCGTGACAGGGGGCGCATTAAGGCACGAGACCCAGTACTTC. Its translation: CASSLAVTGGALRHETQYF.

This clonotype has more than one count but fewer than ten. The chain employs TRBV5-1 and TRBJ2-5; TRBD1 matches at 12 bases. V lost 4 bases and J lost 5; bases outside the gene matches: 9. The CDR3 consists of 16 residues. CDR1 SGHRS and CDR2 YFSETQ come from the germline V gene. The chain's CDR3 is CASSRDRGLKRETQYF. Here the CDR3 DNA reads TGCGCCAGCAGCAGGGACAGGGGGCTCAAGAGGGAGACCCAGTACTTC. Filled out from reference TRBV5-1 and TRBJ2-5, the complete variable domain reads KAGVTQTPRYLIKTRGQQVTLSCSPISGHRSVSWYQQTPGQGLQFLFEYFSETQRNKGNFPGRFSGRQFSNSRSEMNVSTLELGDSALYLCASSRDRGLKRETQYFGPGTRLLVL.

This clonotype came up many times. The chain is built from TRBV5-1 and TRBJ1-1; D may be TRBD1 (5 bases). Between the trimmed V and J ends, which lost 5 bases and 4 bases, there was a span of 15 bases. This CDR3 has 14 residues. Looked up from germline, CDR1 is SGHRS and CDR2 is YFSETQ. CDR3 nucleotide sequence: TGCGCCAGCAGGGGGACCTCGGAGGTCACTGAAGCTTTCTTT. It is translated as CASRGTSEVTEAFF.

This chain connects TRBV20-1 to TRBJ2-2; TRBD2 might be the D (5 bases). The ends were cut back, 3 bases at V and 4 bases at J, with 12 bases in the middle. The CDR3 spans 14 residues. Germline CDR1 is DFQATT and CDR2 is SNEGSKA (reference sequence). CDR3 sequence (DNA): TGCAGTGCTAGTTTCGGGGTGGGCACCGGGGAGCTGTTTTTT. This gives the protein CSASFGVGTGELFF.

This clonotype showed up just a few times. J is TRBJ2-3 and V is TRBV29-1; 9 positions match TRBD1. The CDR3 has 12 residues. Germline V CDR1 and CDR2: SQVTM, ANQGSEA. V trimming: 7 bases; J trimming: 8 bases; junction bases outside the gene matches: 7. The CDR3 bases are TGCAGCGCAGGGGACAGGGTCGGTACGCAGTATTTT. This codes for CSAGDRVGTQYF.

The gene calls are TRBV2 and TRBJ2-7; 7 bases agree with TRBD1. Trimming at V came to 6 bases and at J to 4 bases, leaving 6 bases not matched to a gene. CDR1 and CDR2 from the germline V gene are SNHLY and FYNNEI. This CDR3 is 13 amino acids long. The CDR3 DNA sequence: TGTGCCAGCAGGGCTACAGGGGTGTACGAGCAGTACGTC. Residues: CASRATGVYEQYV.

The chain recombines TRBV4-1 with TRBJ2-3; TRBD1 or TRBD2 may be the D gene (5 bases each). V was clipped by 1 base and J by 5 bases, with 13 bases between them. CDR3 length: 15 residues. The V gene's germline CDR1 is MGHRA and CDR2 YSYEKL. The CDR3 coding sequence is TGCGCCAGCAGCCAAGTCCCCGAGGGACGAGATACGCAGTATTTT. As protein: CASSQVPEGRDTQYF.

This clonotype was seen a handful of times. This chain uses TRBV11-2 with TRBJ2-2; D not resolved. Germline assignment: CDR1 SGHAT and CDR2 FQNNGV. The V end lost 0 bases, the J end lost 1 base, and 6 bases lay between the germline ends. There are 15 residues in the CDR3. The CDR3 sequence: CASSLEIWNTGELFF. Here the CDR3 DNA reads TGTGCCAGCAGCTTAGAAATTTGGAACACCGGGGAGCTGTTTTTT. Variable domain in full (rest from reference TRBV11-2 and TRBJ2-2): EAGVAQSPRYKIIEKRQSVAFWCNPISGHATLYWYQQILGQGPKLLIQFQNNGVVDDSQLPKDRFSAERLKGVDSTLKIQPAKLEDSAVYLCASSLEIWNTGELFFGEGSRLTVL.

There are many counts of this clonotype. The CDR3 nucleotides read TGTGCCAGCAGCCAAGGGCGTAACACCGGGGAGCTGTTTTTT. Translated, it gives CASSQGRNTGELFF. The rearrangement uses TRBV3-1 and TRBJ2-2; D not certain. Trimming took 1 base from V and 2 from J, leaving 5 bases between them. Germline-derived CDR1 and CDR2 are LGHDT and YNNKEL (reference sequence). The CDR3 totals 14 residues.

In its sample, this clonotype was seen a few times. This sequence joins TRBV12-3 or TRBV12-4 and TRBJ2-2; 7 bases fit TRBD1. The CDR3 runs 15 residues. With 2 bases clipped from V and 1 base from J, the junction kept 1 base outside the gene matches. The CDR3: CASSLRDRNTGELFF. Written as DNA, the CDR3 is TGTGCCAGCAGTTTAAGGGACAGGAACACCGGGGAGCTGTTTTTT.

This clonotype was observed a few times. The rearrangement uses TRBV6-4 and TRBJ2-7; a possible D gene is TRBD2 (6 bases). Germline V lookup: CDR1 MRHNA, CDR2 SNTAGT. CDR3 length: 13 residues. V gave up 9 bases and J gave up 3 bases, with 15 bases separating them. CDR3 amino acids: CASSTGRDYEQYV. CDR3 coding DNA: TGTGCCAGTTCTACCGGGAGAGACTACGAGCAGTACGTC.

This clonotype has a handful of counts. This sequence joins TRBV28 and TRBJ2-7; D possibly corresponds to TRBD1 (6 bases). This CDR3 comprises 15 residues. Deletions cut 5 bases from V and 3 bases from J, with 17 bases between. Germline V lookup: CDR1 MDHEN, CDR2 SYDVKM. CDR3 coding DNA: TGTGCCAGCAGTGCTCTTTCAGGGGCCGTCTACGAGCAGTACTTC. This translates into CASSALSGAVYEQYF.

This clonotype showed up just a few times. The rearrangement joins TRBV27 to TRBJ1-4, with 7 bases identical to TRBD1. CDR1 is MNHEY, CDR2 SMNVEV, per germline (reference sequence). The CDR3 has 13 residues. Trimming removed 0 bases from V and 8 bases from J; junction bases left unmatched: 0. CDR3 DNA sequence: TGTGCCAGCAGTTTATCGGACAGGGAAAAACTGTTTTTT. Protein sequence: CASSLSDREKLFF.

This rearrangement joins TRBV15 to TRBJ2-3; no clear D. Germline V gene lookup returns CDR1 LNHNV and CDR2 YYDKDF (reference sequence). V was trimmed by 0 bases and J by 1 base, leaving 5 bases between them. The length of the CDR3 is 14 residues. The CDR3 nucleotides are TGTGCCACCAGCAGAGATCAGGGCACAGATACGCAGTATTTT. This gives the protein CATSRDQGTDTQYF.

This clonotype turned up a few times. The CDR3 DNA is TGTGCCAGCAGTTACAGAGGCCCCTTTATTGGCTACACCTTC. It translates to CASSYRGPFIGYTF. The chain is built from TRBV6-2 or TRBV6-3 and TRBJ1-2; D ambiguous. CDR1 and CDR2 from the germline V gene are MNHEY and SVGEGT. The V end lost 2 bases, the J end lost 7 bases, and 14 bases lay between the germline ends. CDR3 length equals 14 residues.

This clonotype was seen only a few times. The V call is TRBV28, the J call TRBJ2-1; tentatively, D is TRBD2 (7 bases). This CDR3 is 17 amino acids long. CDR1 and CDR2 from the germline V gene are MDHEN and SYDVKM. V shed 5 bases and J shed 1 base, with 18 bases lying between them. CDR3 DNA: TGTGCCAGCAGTCCTGGGGGGGGCGAATCTTCCTACAATGAGCAGTTCTTC. Protein: CASSPGGGESSYNEQFF.

This clonotype came up a few times. This chain joins TRBV18 and TRBJ2-1; TRBD2 agrees at 7 bases. V lost 3 bases and J lost 0; bases outside the gene matches: 14. There are 19 residues in the CDR3. Germline loops: CDR1 KGHSH, CDR2 LQKENI. The CDR3 loop reads CASSPRQMAGALSYNEQFF. The CDR3 nucleotides are TGTGCCAGCTCACCCCGCCAAATGGCGGGAGCCCTCTCCTACAATGAGCAGTTCTTC.

The chain employs TRBV24-1 and TRBJ2-6, with D uncertain. The germline V gene encodes CDR1 KGHDR and CDR2 SFDVKD. V gave up 5 bases and J gave up 0 bases, with 4 bases separating them. The length of the CDR3 is 14 residues. The CDR3 here is CATSGSSGANVLTF. The CDR3 nucleotides are TGTGCCACCAGTGGATCCTCTGGGGCCAACGTCCTGACTTTC.

Notes on this clonotype: The junction differs from germline at one of its ends, possibly a read error. The V call is TRBV28, the J call TRBJ2-6; D perhaps matches TRBD1 (6 bases). The CDR3 has 16 amino acids. CDR1 and CDR2 from the germline V gene are MDHEN and SYDVKM. This CDR3 reads CASSSGQFSGADVLTF. The CDR3 DNA follows: TGTGCCAGCAGTTCAGGACAGTTTTCTGGGGCCGACGTCCTGACTTTC.